These 11 T cell receptor beta chains were sequenced from one sample in a study of blood T cell repertoires in COVID-19. Data came from immunoSEQ multiplex PCR; TCRdb stores just in-frame clones and leaves some out. The sample records about 300,000 clones, around nine tenths being singletons. Sequencing was done on a sample of PBMCs or T cells enriched from blood (not recorded which). These receptors were obtained from a woman in her thirties or forties who had recovered from COVID-19.

CDR3 nucleotide sequence: TGTGCCAGCAGCTTGGGAGCAGGGGGTGGGGCTGAAGCTTTCTTT. Translated: CASSLGAGGGAEAFF. The chain employs TRBV5-6 and TRBJ1-1, with 7 positions matching TRBD1. The CDR3 sequence is 15 residues long. J lost 6 bases, V lost 0 bases, and 8 bases had no gene match. The germline CDR1 and CDR2 sequences are SGHDT and YYEEEE. The full variable domain, its missing parts supplied by reference TRBV5-6 and TRBJ1-1, is DAGVTQSPTHLIKTRGQQVTLRCSPKSGHDTVSWYQQALGQGPQFIFQYYEEEERQRGNFPDRFSGHQFPNYSSELNVNALLLGDSALYLCASSLGAGGGAEAFFGQGTRLTVV.

The rearrangement links TRBV30 to TRBJ1-1; D unresolved. Trimming left V 3 bases short and J 5 bases short, with 10 bases between. CDR1 GTSNPN and CDR2 SVGIG come from the germline V gene (reference sequence). The CDR3 runs to 12 residues. CDR3 bases: TGTGCCTGGAGACGAGACATAACTGAAGCTTTCTTT. Translation: CAWRRDITEAFF. Looking up the rest from reference TRBV30 and TRBJ1-1 gives the full variable domain: SQTIHQWPATLVQPVGSPLSLECTVEGTSNPNLYWYRQAAGRGLQLLFYSVGIGQISSEVPQNLSASRPQDRQFILSSKKLLLSDSGFYLCAWRRDITEAFFGQGTRLTVV.

This rearrangement joins TRBV7-8 to TRBJ2-7; 8 nucleotides align to TRBD1. V was pared by 5 bases and J by 4 bases, with 4 bases of the junction left unmatched. This CDR3 spans 13 amino acids. Germline V gene data show CDR1 as SGHVS and CDR2 as FQNEAQ. CDR3: CASSEDRVYEQYF. Written as DNA, the CDR3 is TGTGCCAGCAGCGAGGACAGGGTATACGAGCAGTACTTC.

CDR3 residues: CASSLGQVEPNGYTF. CDR3 nucleotide sequence: TGCGCCAGCAGCTTAGGCCAGGTCGAGCCTAATGGCTACACCTTC. This chain links TRBV5-1 with TRBJ1-2, with unresolved D. Germline V gives CDR1 SGHRS, CDR2 YFSETQ. The germline V and J ends were trimmed by 2 bases and 6 bases, with 17 bases remaining between them. There are 15 residues in the CDR3.

The rearrangement links TRBV5-4 to TRBJ1-2, with 9 positions matching TRBD1. With 0 bases clipped from V and 4 bases from J, the junction kept 4 bases outside the gene matches. Germline V gene lookup returns CDR1 SGHNT and CDR2 YYREEE (reference sequence). There are 15 residues in the CDR3. In DNA, the CDR3 is TGTGCCAGCAGCTTGGGGGGACAGGGCCTCTATGGCTACACCTTC. Protein product: CASSLGGQGLYGYTF.

V and J are TRBV20-1 and TRBJ2-3; TRBD1 is a possible D gene (6 bases). The CDR3 totals 15 residues. Trimming took off 3 bases at V and 0 bases at J, with 13 bases between the two ends. Germline assignment: CDR1 DFQATT and CDR2 SNEGSKA (reference sequence). DNA of the CDR3: TGCAGTGCTAGTGGGGGCCGAGTTAGCACAGATACGCAGTATTTT. Protein sequence: CSASGGRVSTDTQYF.

J is TRBJ1-6 and V is TRBV5-4; D is ambiguous. Germline CDR1 is SGHNT and CDR2 is YYREEE (reference sequence). Trimming left V 1 base short and J 7 bases short, with 9 bases between. The CDR3 is 14 residues long. CDR3 sequence: CASSLRPANSPLHF. CDR3 bases: TGTGCCAGCAGCTTGCGGCCAGCGAATTCACCCCTCCACTTT.

The chain is built from TRBV18 and TRBJ2-3; 7 bases map to TRBD1. V was pared by 6 bases and J by 5 bases, with 14 bases of the junction left unmatched. The CDR3 contains 16 residues. Per germline, CDR1 KGHSH and CDR2 LQKENI. The CDR3 DNA follows: TGTGCCAGCTCCAAGACAGGGAGTCGGCAAAGAGATACGCAGTATTTT. Residues: CASSKTGSRQRDTQYF.

Only one count was recorded for this clone. The rearrangement links TRBV11-1 to TRBJ2-6, with a weak D call TRBD1 (6 bases). Trimming pared 3 bases from V and 1 base from J, leaving 7 bases between. The CDR3 runs 15 residues. CDR1 SGHAT and CDR2 FQDESV come from the germline V gene (reference sequence). The CDR3 DNA reads as TGTGCCAGCAGCTTTACAGGGTCTGGGGCCAACGTCCTGACTTTC. Protein sequence: CASSFTGSGANVLTF.

V and J are TRBV2 and TRBJ2-3; 7 nucleotides align to TRBD1. The CDR3 covers 16 residues. Trimming cost V 6 bases and J 4 bases; bases outside gene matches: 13. Germline CDR1 SNHLY, CDR2 FYNNEI. CDR3 sequence: CASSAVGTVGADTQYF. CDR3 bases: TGTGCCAGCAGCGCGGTGGGGACAGTGGGGGCAGATACGCAGTATTTT.

This chain uses TRBV11-3 with TRBJ2-3, with D possibly TRBD2 on 5 matching bases. Trimming pared 5 bases from V and 0 bases from J, leaving 15 bases between. Germline V CDR1 and CDR2: SGHNT, YENEEA. The CDR3 is 16 amino acids. CDR3 sequence reads: CASSPRGSASTDTQYF. The CDR3 DNA reads as TGTGCCAGCAGCCCCCGGGGTAGTGCTAGCACAGATACGCAGTATTTT.